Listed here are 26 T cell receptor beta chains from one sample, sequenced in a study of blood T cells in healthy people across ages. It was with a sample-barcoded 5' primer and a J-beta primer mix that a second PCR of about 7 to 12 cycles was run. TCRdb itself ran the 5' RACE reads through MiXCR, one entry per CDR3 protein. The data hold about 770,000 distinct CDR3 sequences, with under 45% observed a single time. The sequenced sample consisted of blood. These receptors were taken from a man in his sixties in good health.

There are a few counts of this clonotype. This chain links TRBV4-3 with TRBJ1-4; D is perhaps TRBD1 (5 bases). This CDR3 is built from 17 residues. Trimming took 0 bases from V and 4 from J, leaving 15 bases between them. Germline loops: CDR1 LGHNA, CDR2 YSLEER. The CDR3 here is CASSQDVYDSLNEKLFF. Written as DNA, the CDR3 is TGCGCCAGCAGCCAAGATGTTTACGACAGCCTTAATGAAAAACTGTTTTTT.

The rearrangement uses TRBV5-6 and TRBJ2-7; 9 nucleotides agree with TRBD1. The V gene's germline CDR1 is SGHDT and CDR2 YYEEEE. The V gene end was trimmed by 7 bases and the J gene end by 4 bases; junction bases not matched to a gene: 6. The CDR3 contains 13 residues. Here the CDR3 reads CASGVTGGYEQYF. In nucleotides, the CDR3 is TGTGCCAGCGGAGTGACAGGGGGGTACGAGCAGTACTTC.

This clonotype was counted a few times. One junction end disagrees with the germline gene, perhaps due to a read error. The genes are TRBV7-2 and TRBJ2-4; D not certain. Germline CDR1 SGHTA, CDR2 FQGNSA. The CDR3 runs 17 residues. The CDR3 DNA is TGTGCCAGCAGCGCCCATAGCAGTACCGGGTCCAAAAGCATTCAGTACTTC. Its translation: CASSAHSSTGSKSIQYF.

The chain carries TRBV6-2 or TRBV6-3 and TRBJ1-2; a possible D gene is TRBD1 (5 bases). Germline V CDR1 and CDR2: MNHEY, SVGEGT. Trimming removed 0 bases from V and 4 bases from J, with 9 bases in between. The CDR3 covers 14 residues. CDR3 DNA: TGTGCCAGCAGTTACTCGGGACGGGGCTATGGCTACACCTTC. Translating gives CASSYSGRGYGYTF.

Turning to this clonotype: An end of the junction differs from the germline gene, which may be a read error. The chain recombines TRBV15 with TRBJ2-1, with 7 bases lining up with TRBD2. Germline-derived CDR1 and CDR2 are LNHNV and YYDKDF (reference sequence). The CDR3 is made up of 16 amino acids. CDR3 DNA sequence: TGTGCCACCAGCACAATAGCGGGCCCCTCCTACAATGAGCCGTTCTTC. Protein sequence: CATSTIAGPSYNEPFF.

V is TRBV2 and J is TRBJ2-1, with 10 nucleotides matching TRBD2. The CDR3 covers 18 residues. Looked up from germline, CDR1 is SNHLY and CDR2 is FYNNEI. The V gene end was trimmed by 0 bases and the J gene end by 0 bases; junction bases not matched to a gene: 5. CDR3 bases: TGTGCCAGCAGTGAAGCGCGCAGGACTAGCGGCTCCTACAATGAGCAGTTCTTC. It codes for CASSEARRTSGSYNEQFF.

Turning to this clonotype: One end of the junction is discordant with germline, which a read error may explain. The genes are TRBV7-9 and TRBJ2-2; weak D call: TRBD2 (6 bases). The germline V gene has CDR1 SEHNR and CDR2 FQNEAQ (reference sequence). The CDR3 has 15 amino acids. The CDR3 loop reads CAGSLARGLIGELFF. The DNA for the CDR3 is TGTGCCGGCAGCTTAGCGCGAGGACTAATCGGGGAGCTGTTTTTT.

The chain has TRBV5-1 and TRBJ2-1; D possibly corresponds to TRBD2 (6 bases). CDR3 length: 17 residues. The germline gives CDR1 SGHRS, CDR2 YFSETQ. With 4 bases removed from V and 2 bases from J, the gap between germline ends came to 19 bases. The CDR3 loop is CASSPGTRVRTYNEQFF. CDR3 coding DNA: TGCGCCAGCAGCCCTGGGACTCGCGTAAGGACCTACAATGAGCAGTTCTTC.

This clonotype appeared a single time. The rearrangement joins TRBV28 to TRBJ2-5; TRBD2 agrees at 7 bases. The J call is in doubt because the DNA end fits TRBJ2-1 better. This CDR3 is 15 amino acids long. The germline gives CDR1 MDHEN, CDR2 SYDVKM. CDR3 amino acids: CASFGSGSGQETQFF. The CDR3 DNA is TGTGCCAGTTTCGGCTCAGGTAGCGGGCAAGAGACCCAGTTCTTC.

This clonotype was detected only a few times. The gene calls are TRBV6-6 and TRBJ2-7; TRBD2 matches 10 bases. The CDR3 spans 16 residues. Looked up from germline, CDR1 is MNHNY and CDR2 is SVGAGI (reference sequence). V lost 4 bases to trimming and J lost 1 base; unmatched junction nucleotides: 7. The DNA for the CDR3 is TGTGCCAGCAGTTCCCCGGGACTAGCGCCTTCCTACGAGCAGTACTTC. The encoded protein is CASSSPGLAPSYEQYF.

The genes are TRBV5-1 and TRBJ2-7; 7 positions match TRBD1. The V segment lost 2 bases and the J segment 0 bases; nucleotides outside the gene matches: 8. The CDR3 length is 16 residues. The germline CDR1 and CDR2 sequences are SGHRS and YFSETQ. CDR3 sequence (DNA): TGCGCCAGCAGCTTTTCTAGGACAGGAATCTCCTACGAGCAGTACTTC. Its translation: CASSFSRTGISYEQYF. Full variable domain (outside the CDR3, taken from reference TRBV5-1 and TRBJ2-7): KAGVTQTPRYLIKTRGQQVTLSCSPISGHRSVSWYQQTPGQGLQFLFEYFSETQRNKGNFPGRFSGRQFSNSRSEMNVSTLELGDSALYLCASSFSRTGISYEQYFGPGTRLTVT.

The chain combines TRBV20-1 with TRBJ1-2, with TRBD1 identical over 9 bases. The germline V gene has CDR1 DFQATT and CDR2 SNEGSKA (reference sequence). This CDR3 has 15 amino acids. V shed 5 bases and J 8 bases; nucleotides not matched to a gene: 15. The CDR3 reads CSACPGTGLREGYTF. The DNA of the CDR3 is TGCAGTGCTTGTCCCGGGACAGGGTTACGGGAGGGCTACACCTTC.

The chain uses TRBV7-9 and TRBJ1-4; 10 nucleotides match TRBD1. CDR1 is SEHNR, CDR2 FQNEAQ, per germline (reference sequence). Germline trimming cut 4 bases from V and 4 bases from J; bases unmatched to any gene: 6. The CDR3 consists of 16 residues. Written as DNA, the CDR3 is TGTGCCAGCAGCTCCGGGACAGGGGCGGGTAATGAAAAACTGTTTTTT. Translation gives CASSSGTGAGNEKLFF.

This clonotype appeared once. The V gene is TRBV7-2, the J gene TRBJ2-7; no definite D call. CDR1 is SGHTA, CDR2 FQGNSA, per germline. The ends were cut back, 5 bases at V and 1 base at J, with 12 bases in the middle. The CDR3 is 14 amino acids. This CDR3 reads CASSPPPSSYEQYF. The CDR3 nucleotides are TGTGCCAGCAGCCCCCCCCCGTCGTCCTACGAGCAGTACTTC.

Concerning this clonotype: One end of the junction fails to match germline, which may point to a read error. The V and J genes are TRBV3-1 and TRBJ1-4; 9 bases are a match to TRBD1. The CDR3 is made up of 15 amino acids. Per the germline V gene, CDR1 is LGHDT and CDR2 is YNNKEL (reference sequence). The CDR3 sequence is CASSQTGTGKEKPFF. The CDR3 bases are TGTGCCAGCAGCCAAACCGGGACAGGGAAGGAAAAACCGTTTTTT.

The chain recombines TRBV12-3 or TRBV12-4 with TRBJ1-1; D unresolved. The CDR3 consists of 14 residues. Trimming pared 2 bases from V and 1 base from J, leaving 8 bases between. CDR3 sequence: CASSLQRKNTEAFF. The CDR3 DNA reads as TGTGCCAGCAGTTTACAAAGGAAGAACACTGAAGCTTTCTTT.

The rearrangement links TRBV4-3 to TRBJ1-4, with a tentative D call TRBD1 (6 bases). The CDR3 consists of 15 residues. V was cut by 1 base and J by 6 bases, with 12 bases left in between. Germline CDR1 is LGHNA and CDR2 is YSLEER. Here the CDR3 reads CASSQGARGYEKLFF. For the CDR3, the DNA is TGCGCCAGCAGCCAAGGGGCCAGGGGTTATGAAAAACTGTTTTTT.

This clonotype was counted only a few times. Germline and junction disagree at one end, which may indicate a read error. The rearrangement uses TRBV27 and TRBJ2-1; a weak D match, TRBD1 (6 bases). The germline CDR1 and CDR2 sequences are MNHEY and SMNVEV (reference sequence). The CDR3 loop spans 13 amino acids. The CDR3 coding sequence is TGTGCCAGCGCTTTGGGGGCCTACAATGAGCGGTTCTTC. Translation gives CASALGAYNERFF.

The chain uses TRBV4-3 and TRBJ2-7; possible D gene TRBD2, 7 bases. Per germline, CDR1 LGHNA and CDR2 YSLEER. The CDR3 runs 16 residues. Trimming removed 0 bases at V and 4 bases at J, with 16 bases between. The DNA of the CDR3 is TGCGCCAGCAGCCAAGATACGGGGGGCCTAATTTACGAGCAGTACTTC. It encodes CASSQDTGGLIYEQYF.

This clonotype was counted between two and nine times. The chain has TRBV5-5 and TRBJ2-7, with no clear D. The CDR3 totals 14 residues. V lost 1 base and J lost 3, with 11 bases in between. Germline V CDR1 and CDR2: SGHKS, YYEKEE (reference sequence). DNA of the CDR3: TGTGCCAGCAGCTTGATGTTGGAAGGCTACGAGCAGTACTTC. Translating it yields CASSLMLEGYEQYF.

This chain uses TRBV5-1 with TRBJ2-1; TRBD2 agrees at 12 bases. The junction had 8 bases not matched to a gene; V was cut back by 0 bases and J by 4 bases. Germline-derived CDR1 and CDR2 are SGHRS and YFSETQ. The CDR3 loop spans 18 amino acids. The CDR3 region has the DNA TGCGCCAGCAGCTTGGTCCCAACTAGCGGGGGGTCGTACAATGAGCAGTTCTTC. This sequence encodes CASSLVPTSGGSYNEQFF.

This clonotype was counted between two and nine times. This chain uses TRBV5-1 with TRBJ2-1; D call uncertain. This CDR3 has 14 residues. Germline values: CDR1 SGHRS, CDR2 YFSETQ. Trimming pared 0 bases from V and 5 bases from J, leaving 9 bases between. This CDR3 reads CASSLGQVDNEQFF. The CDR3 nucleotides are TGCGCCAGCAGCTTGGGGCAGGTTGACAATGAGCAGTTCTTC.

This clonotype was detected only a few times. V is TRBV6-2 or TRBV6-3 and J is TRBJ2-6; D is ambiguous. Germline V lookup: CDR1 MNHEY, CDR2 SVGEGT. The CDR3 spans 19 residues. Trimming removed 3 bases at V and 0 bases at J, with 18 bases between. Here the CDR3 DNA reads TGTGCCAGCAGTTATTGGGTCGGTCGTGTAACCTCTGGGGCCAACGTCCTGACTTTC. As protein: CASSYWVGRVTSGANVLTF.

In DNA, the CDR3 is TGCAGTGCTAGCGGGGAGTTCCGGGACAGGGGGTACTTC. Encoded protein: CSASGEFRDRGYF. The V and J genes are TRBV20-1 and TRBJ2-5, with 10 bases aligning to TRBD1. V lost 3 bases to trimming and J lost 13 bases; unmatched junction nucleotides: 11. This CDR3 is built from 13 residues. Germline V gene sequence: CDR1 DFQATT, CDR2 SNEGSKA (reference sequence).

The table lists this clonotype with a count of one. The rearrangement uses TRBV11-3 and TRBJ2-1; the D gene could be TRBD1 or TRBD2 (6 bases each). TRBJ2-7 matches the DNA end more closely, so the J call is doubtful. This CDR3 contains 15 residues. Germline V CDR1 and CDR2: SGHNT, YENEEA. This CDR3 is CASSLDRGPNNEQYF. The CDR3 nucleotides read TGTGCCAGCAGCTTAGACCGGGGGCCCAACAATGAGCAGTACTTC.

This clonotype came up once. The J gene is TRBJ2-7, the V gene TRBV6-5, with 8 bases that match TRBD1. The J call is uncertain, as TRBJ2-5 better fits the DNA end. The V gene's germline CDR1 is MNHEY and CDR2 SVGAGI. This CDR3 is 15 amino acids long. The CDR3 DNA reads TGTGCCAGCAGTTACTCGACAGGGGAAGGGGAGACCCAGTACTTC. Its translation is CASSYSTGEGETQYF.